The 12 T cell receptor beta chains listed next were all sequenced from one sample in a study of cytomegalovirus exposure and HLA in healthy donors. It was with 60 Vbeta and 13 Jbeta primers that the PCR ran. The table came from immunoSEQ multiplex PCR; TCRdb's copy has only in-frame clones and leaves some out. The table includes some 130,000 clones, roughly 80% detected once. The sequenced sample was PBMCs. The receptors stem from a man aged 35 to 55 in good health and CMV-seronegative.

The chain recombines TRBV27 with TRBJ2-7; a weak D match, TRBD2 (7 bases). V was clipped by 2 bases and J by 2 bases, with 13 bases between them. Per germline, CDR1 MNHEY and CDR2 SMNVEV (reference sequence). This CDR3 is built from 15 residues. The CDR3 reads CASSLGGLAAYEQYF. DNA of the CDR3: TGTGCCAGCAGTTTAGGGGGGCTAGCGGCCTACGAGCAGTACTTC.

For this clone: One end of the junction varies from germline; a read error may be responsible. V usage is TRBV7-7 and J usage is TRBJ2-5; 11 positions match TRBD1. The CDR3 contains 15 residues. The V gene's germline CDR1 is SSHAT and CDR2 FNYEAQ (reference sequence). The CDR3 DNA reads TGTGCTAGCAGCCCCACCGGGACAGGGGGGGAGACCCAGTACTTC. Its protein is CASSPTGTGGETQYF.

The chain joins TRBV5-1 to TRBJ1-1, with D possibly TRBD1 on 5 matching bases. The CDR3 sequence is 11 residues long. V was cut by 4 bases and J by 8 bases, with 9 bases left in between. Germline CDR1 and CDR2: SGHRS and YFSETQ. CDR3 coding DNA: TGCGCCAGCAGCCTCGGACACGAAGCTTTCTTT. Translation: CASSLGHEAFF. The full variable domain, its missing parts supplied by reference TRBV5-1 and TRBJ1-1, is KAGVTQTPRYLIKTRGQQVTLSCSPISGHRSVSWYQQTPGQGLQFLFEYFSETQRNKGNFPGRFSGRQFSNSRSEMNVSTLELGDSALYLCASSLGHEAFFGQGTRLTVV.

This clone was observed once. The chain carries TRBV2 and TRBJ2-1; 10 nucleotides align to TRBD2. Germline V gene lookup returns CDR1 SNHLY and CDR2 FYNNEI. V trimming: 3 bases; J trimming: 9 bases; junction bases outside the gene matches: 8. This CDR3 contains 15 residues. The CDR3 reads CASSEASGGAGEQFF. DNA for the CDR3: TGTGCCAGCAGTGAGGCGAGCGGGGGGGCCGGTGAGCAGTTCTTC.

This clone occurred once. The V call is TRBV4-3, the J call TRBJ2-2; TRBD1 aligns across 8 bases. In germline, CDR1 is LGHNA, CDR2 YSLEER. The CDR3 contains 17 residues. The J segment lost 1 base and the V segment lost 6 bases, leaving 10 bases of the junction unmatched. The CDR3 sequence: CASSPLGGTGNTGELFF. The CDR3 DNA follows: TGCGCCAGCAGTCCCCTAGGCGGGACAGGGAACACCGGGGAGCTGTTTTTT.

To note about this clone: A read error may produce the germline difference seen at one junction end. The genes are TRBV28 and TRBJ1-2, with 9 bases fitting TRBD1. The CDR3 runs 15 residues. Germline V gene sequence: CDR1 MDHEN, CDR2 SYDVKM. CDR3 sequence (DNA): TGTGCCAGCAGTCCCCCGTTTGGGACAGGGATGGGGTCGGACTTC. Protein product: CASSPPFGTGMGSDF.

This chain connects TRBV5-4 to TRBJ2-7; 9 positions agree with TRBD1. The CDR3 is 14 residues long. Unmatched junction bases numbered 8, after V lost 4 bases and J lost 6 bases. Looked up from germline, CDR1 is SGHNT and CDR2 is YYREEE (reference sequence). The CDR3, as DNA: TGTGCCAGCAGCGGGCCGGGACAGGGTTCCGAGCAGTACTTC. Amino acid sequence: CASSGPGQGSEQYF.

V gene TRBV21-1 combines with J gene TRBJ2-7; the table's TRBD2 call for D was not verified on the DNA. TRBV21-1 is listed as a pseudogene. This CDR3 comprises 17 residues. The chain's CDR3 is CASSRGRLAWISYEQYF. CDR3 bases: TGTGCCAGCAGCAGGGGGAGACTAGCGTGGATCTCCTACGAGCAGTACTTC.

The V gene is TRBV19, the J gene TRBJ1-5, with 7 bases identical to TRBD1. CDR3 size: 16 residues. Trimming removed 2 bases from V and 3 bases from J; junction bases left unmatched: 7. Germline V lookup: CDR1 LNHDA, CDR2 SQIVND (reference sequence). In DNA, the CDR3 is TGTGCCAGTAGTATATATCTGACAGGGACCAATCAGCCCCAGCATTTT. Translating gives CASSIYLTGTNQPQHF.

This chain joins TRBV7-3 and TRBJ1-2; D may be TRBD1 (6 bases). V lost 5 bases to trimming and J lost 11 bases, with 15 bases between them. This CDR3 has 12 amino acids. Looked up from germline, CDR1 is SGHTA and CDR2 is FQGTGA. The CDR3 loop reads CASSPTQGKYTF. DNA of the CDR3: TGTGCCAGCAGCCCGACTCAGGGGAAGTACACCTTC.

CDR3 coding DNA: TGTGCCAGCAGTTTAGGAGGGAGTCGAAGCGAGCAGTACTTC. Protein product: CASSLGGSRSEQYF. The chain couples TRBV28 to TRBJ2-7; D possibly corresponds to TRBD2 (6 bases). The V end lost 2 bases, the J end lost 6 bases, and 14 bases lay between the germline ends. This CDR3 comprises 14 residues. Germline CDR1 is MDHEN and CDR2 is SYDVKM. The variable domain in full, completed from reference TRBV28 and TRBJ2-7, reads DVKVTQSSRYLVKRTGEKVFLECVQDMDHENMFWYRQDPGLGLRLIYFSYDVKMKEKGDIPEGYSVSREKKERFSLILESASTNQTSMYLCASSLGGSRSEQYFGPGTRLTVT.

As regards this clone: Other DNA sequences in the sample encode the same CDR3. The V and J genes are TRBV7-9 and TRBJ2-1; TRBD2 matches at 10 bases. CDR1 and CDR2 (germline): SEHNR, FQNEAQ (reference sequence). V lost 5 bases, J lost 0 bases, and 1 base stayed unmatched. The CDR3 is 15 amino acids. CDR3 DNA: TGTGCCAGCAGCCCTAGCGGGAGCTCCTACAATGAGCAGTTCTTC. Amino acids: CASSPSGSSYNEQFF.